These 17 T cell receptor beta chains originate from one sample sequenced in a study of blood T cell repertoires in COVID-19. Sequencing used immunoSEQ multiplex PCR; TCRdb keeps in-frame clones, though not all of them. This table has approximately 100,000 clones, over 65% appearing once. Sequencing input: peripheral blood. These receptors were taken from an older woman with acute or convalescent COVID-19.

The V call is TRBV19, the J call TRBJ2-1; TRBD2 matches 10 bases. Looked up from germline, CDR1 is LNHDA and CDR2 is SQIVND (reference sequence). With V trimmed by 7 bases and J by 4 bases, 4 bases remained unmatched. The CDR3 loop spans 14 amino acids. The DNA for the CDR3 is TGTGCCAGTACGCGGACTAGCGGTTACAATGAGCAGTTCTTC. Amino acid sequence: CASTRTSGYNEQFF.

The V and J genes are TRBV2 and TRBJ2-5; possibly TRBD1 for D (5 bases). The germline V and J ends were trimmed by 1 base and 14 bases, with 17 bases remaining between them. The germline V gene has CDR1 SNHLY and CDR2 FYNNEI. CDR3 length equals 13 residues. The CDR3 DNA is TGTGCCAGCAGTGAAGGAGGATGGGGCAGGAGCTACTTC. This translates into CASSEGGWGRSYF.

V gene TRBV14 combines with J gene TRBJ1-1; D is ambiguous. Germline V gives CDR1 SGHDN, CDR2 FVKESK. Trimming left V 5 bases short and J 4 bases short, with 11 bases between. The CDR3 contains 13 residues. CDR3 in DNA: TGTGCCAGCAGCATCCAAGGCGGCACTGAAGCTTTCTTT. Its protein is CASSIQGGTEAFF.

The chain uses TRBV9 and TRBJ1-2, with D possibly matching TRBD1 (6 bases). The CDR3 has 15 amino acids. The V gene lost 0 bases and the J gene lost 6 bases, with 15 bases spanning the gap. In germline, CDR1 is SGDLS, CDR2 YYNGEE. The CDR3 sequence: CASSVVGRGSDGYTF. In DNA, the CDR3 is TGTGCCAGCAGCGTAGTCGGCAGGGGTAGTGATGGCTACACCTTC.

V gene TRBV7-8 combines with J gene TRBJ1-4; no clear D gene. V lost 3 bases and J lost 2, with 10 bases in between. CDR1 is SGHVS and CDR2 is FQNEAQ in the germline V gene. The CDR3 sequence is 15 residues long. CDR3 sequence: CASSFFLGTNEKLFF. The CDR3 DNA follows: TGTGCCAGCAGCTTCTTTCTCGGGACTAATGAAAAACTGTTTTTT.

CDR3 sequence (DNA): TGTGCCAGCAGAGCCCAGGGGGCGGGATTGGGTACGCAGTATTTT. Translation gives CASRAQGAGLGTQYF. The rearrangement links TRBV25-1 to TRBJ2-3; 8 nucleotides align to TRBD1. V shed 6 bases, J shed 8 bases, and the junction held 13 bases outside the gene matches. This CDR3 comprises 15 residues. From germline, CDR1 is MGHDK and CDR2 SYGVNS.

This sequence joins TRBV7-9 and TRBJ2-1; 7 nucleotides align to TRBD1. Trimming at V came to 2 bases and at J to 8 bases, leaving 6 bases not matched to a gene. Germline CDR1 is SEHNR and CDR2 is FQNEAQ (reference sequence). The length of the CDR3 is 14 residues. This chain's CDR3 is CASSLSGTVDEQFF. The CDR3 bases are TGTGCCAGCAGCTTATCCGGGACAGTCGATGAGCAGTTCTTC.

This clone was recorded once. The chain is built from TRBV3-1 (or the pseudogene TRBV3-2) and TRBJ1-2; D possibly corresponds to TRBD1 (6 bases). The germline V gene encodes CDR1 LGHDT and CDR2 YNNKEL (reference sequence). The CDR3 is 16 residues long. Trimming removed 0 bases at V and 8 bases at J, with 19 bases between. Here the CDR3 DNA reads TGTGCCAGCAGCCAAGACTCTTTTCGGGGGGCGCGAGGCTACACCTTC. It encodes CASSQDSFRGARGYTF.

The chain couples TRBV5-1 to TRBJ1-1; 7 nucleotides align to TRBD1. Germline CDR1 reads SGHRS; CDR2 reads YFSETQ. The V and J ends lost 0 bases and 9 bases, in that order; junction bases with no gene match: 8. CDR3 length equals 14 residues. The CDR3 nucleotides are TGCGCCAGCAGCTTGGGGGACAGCCCAAGGAAAGCTTTCTTT. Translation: CASSLGDSPRKAFF.

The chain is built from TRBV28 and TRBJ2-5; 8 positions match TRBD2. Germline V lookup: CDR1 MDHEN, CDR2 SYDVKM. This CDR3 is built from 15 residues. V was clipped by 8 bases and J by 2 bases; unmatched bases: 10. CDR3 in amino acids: CASFYSGGAQETQYF. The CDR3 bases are TGTGCCAGCTTCTACAGCGGGGGAGCTCAAGAGACCCAGTACTTC.

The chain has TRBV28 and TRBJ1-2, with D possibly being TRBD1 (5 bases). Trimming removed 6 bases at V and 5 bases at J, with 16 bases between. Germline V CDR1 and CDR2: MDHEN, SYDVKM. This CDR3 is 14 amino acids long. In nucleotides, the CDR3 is TGTGCCAGCAGGACCCCCACCGGGACTTATGGCTACACCTTC. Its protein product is CASRTPTGTYGYTF.

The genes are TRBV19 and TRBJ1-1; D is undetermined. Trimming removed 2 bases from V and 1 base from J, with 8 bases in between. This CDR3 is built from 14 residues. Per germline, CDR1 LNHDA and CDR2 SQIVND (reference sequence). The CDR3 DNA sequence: TGTGCCAGTAGTATAATAACCGGGAACACTGAAGCTTTCTTT. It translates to CASSIITGNTEAFF.

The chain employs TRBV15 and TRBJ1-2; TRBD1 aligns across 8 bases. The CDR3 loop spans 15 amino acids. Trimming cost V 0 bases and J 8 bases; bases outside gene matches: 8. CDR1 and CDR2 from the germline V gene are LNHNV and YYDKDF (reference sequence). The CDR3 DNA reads TGTGCCACCAGCAGAGATAACGACAGGGGAAGAGGCTACACCTTC. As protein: CATSRDNDRGRGYTF.

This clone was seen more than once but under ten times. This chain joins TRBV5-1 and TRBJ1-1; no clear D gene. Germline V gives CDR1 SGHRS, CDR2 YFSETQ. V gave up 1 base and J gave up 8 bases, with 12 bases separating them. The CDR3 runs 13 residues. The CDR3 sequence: CASSLLAADEAFF. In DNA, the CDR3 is TGCGCCAGCAGCTTGTTGGCGGCAGACGAAGCTTTCTTT.

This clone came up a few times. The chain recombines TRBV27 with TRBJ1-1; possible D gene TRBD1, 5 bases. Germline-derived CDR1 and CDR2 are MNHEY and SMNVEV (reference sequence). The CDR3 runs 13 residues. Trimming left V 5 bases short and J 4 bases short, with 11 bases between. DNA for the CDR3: TGTGCCAGCAGTATCGACCAGGGCACTGAAGCTTTCTTT. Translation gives CASSIDQGTEAFF.

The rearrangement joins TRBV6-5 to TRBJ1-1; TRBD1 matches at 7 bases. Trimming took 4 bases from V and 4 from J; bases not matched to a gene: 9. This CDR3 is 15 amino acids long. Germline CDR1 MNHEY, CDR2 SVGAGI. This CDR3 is CASSSPAGGPTEAFF. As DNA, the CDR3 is TGTGCCAGCAGTTCCCCTGCAGGGGGGCCCACTGAAGCTTTCTTT.

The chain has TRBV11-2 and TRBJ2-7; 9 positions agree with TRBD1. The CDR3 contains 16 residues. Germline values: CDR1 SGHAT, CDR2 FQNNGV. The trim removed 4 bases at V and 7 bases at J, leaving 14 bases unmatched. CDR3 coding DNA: TGTGCCAGCAGCTCCCCCGGGACAGGGCCTAACGGAGAGCAGTACGTC. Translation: CASSSPGTGPNGEQYV.